The text below deals with one T cell receptor (beta chain). The sample is drawn from a study of technical replicates of blood from a handful of donors. Repertoires were generated with immunoSEQ multiplex PCR, while TCRdb's copy carries only in-frame clones and drops some. Of more than 65,000 clones in the sample, 85% to 95% were seen once. This receptor was taken from a human donor in good health. Sequenced input: T cells isolated from PBMCs.

CDR3 sequence (DNA): TGTGCCAGCAGCTTTGGACTAGCGGGAGTTTTGAATGAGCAGTTCTTC. Translating gives CASSFGLAGVLNEQFF. The chain is built from TRBV12-1 and TRBJ2-1; TRBD2 reflects the table's D call only, with no check against the DNA. TRBV12-1 is flagged as a pseudogene. This CDR3 has 16 residues.